This record concerns one T cell receptor beta chain sequence. This sample stems from a study of blood T cell repertoires in COVID-19. Per the authors' pipeline: Amplification of reference gene primers was used by the study to estimate nucleated cell counts. TCRdb's table, derived via immunoSEQ multiplex PCR, lists solely in-frame clones and lacks some. From that table come the V and J calls and clone size; the DNA was used to work out D and trimming. Among a few hundred thousand clones listed, roughly 80% were seen once. CDR3 size: 17 residues. V was trimmed by 3 bases and J by 2 bases, leaving 16 bases between them. Germline CDR1 KGHSH, CDR2 LQKENI.

The chain carries TRBV18 and TRBJ2-2, with TRBD2 as a possible D gene (7 bases). Source material: peripheral blood. The receptor was isolated from a woman of 80 years or more with acute or convalescent COVID-19. The CDR3 is CASSPITAGANTGELFF. Written as DNA, the CDR3 is TGTGCCAGCTCACCGATAACGGCGGGGGCAAACACCGGGGAGCTGTTTTTT.